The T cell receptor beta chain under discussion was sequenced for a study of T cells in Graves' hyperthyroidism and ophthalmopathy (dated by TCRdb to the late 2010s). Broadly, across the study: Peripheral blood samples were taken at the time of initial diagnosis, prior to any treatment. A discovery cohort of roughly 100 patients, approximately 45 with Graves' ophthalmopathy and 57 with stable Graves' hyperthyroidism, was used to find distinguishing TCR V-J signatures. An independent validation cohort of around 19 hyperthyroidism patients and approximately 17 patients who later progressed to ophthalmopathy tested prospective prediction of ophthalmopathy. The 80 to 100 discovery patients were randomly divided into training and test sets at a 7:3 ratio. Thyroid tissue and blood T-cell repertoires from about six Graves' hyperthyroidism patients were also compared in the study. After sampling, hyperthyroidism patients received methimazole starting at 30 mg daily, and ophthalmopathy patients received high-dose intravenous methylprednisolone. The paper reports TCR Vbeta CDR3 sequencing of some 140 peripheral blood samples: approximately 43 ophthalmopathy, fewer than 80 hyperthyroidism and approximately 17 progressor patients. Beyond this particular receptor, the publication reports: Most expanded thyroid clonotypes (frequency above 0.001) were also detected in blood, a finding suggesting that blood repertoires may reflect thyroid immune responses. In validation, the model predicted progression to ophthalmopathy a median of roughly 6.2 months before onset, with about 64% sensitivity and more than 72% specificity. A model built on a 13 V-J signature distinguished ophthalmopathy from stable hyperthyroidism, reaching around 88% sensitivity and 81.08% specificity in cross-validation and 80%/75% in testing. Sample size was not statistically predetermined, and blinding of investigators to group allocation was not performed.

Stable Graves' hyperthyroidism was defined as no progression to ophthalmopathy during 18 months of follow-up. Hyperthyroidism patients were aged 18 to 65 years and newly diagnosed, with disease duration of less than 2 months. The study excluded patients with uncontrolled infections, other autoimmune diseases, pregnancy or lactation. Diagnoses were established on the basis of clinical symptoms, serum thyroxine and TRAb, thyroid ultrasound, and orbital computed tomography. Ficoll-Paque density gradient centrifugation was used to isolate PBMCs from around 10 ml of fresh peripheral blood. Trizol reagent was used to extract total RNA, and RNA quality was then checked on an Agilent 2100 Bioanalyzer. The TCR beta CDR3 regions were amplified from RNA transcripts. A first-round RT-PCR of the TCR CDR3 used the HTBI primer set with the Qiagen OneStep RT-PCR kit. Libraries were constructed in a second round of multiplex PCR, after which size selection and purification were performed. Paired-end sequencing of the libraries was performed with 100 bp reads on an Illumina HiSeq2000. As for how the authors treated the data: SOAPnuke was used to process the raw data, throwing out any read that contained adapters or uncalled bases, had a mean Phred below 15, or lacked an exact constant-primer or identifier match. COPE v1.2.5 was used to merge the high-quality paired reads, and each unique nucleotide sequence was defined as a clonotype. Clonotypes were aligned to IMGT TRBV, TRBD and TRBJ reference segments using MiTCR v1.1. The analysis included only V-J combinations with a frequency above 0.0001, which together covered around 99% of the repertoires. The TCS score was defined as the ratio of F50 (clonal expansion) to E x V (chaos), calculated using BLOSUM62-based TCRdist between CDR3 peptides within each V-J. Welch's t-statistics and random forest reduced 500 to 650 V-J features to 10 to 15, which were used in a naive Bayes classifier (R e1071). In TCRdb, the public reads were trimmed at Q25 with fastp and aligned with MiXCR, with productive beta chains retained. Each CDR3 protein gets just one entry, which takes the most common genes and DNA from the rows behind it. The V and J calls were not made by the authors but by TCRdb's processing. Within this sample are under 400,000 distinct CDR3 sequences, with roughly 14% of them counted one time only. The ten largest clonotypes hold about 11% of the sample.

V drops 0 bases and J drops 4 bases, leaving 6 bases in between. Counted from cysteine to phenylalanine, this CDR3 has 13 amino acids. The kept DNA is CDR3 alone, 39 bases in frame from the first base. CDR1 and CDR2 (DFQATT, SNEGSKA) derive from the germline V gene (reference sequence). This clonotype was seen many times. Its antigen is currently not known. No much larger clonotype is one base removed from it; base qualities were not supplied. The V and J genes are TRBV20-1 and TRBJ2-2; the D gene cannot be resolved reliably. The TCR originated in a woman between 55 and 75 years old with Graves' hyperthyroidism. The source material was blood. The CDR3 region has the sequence CSARDLFTGELFF. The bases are TGCAGTGCTAGAGATCTATTCACCGGGGAGCTGTTTTTT.